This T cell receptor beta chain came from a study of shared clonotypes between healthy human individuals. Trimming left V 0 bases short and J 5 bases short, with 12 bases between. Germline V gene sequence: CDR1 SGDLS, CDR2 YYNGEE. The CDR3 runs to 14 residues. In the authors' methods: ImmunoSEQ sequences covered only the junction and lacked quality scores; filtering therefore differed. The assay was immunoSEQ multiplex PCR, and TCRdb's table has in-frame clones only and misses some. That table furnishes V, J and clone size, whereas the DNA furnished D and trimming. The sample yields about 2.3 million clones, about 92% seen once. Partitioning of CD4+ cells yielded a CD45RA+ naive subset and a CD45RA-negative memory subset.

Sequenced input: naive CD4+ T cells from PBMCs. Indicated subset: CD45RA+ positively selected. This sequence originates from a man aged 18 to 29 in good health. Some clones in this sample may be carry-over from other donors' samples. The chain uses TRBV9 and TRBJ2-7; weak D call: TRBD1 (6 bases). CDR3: CASSVATGHNEQYF. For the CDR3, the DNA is TGTGCCAGCAGCGTAGCTACAGGGCACAACGAGCAGTACTTC.